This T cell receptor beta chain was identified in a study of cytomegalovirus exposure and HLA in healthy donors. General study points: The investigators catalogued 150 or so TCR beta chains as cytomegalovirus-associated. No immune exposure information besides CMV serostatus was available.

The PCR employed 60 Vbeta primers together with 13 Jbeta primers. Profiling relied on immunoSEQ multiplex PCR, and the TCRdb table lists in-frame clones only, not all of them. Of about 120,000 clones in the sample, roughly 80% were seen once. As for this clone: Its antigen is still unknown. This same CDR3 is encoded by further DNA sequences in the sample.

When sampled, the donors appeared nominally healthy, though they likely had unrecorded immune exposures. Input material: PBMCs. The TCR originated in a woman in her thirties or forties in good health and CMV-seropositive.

CDR3 residues: CASSESDRENTEAFF. In DNA form, the CDR3 reads TGTGCCAGCAGTGAATCGGACAGGGAGAACACTGAAGCTTTCTTT. The J gene is TRBJ1-1, the V gene TRBV25-1; 8 bases line up with TRBD1. Trimming removed 1 base from V and 1 base from J; junction bases left unmatched: 2. This CDR3 spans 15 amino acids. Germline CDR1 reads MGHDK; CDR2 reads SYGVNS. Full variable domain (missing parts from reference TRBV25-1 and TRBJ1-1): EADIYQTPRYLVIGTGKKITLECSQTMGHDKMYWYQQDPGMELHLIHYSYGVNSTEKGDLSSESTVSRIRTEHFPLTLESARPSHTSQYLCASSESDRENTEAFFGQGTRLTVV.